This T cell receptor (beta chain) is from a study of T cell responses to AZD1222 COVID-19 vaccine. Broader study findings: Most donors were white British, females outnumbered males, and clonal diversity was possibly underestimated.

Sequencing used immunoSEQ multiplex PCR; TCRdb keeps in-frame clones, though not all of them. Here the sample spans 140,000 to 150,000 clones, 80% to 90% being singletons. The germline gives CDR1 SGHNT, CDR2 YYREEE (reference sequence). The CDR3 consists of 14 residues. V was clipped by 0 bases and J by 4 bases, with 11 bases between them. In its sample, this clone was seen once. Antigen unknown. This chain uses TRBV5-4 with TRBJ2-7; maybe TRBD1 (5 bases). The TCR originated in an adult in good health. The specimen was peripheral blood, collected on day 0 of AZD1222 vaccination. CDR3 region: CASSLGTPEYEQYF. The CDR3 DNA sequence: TGTGCCAGCAGCTTGGGGACACCCGAATACGAGCAGTACTTC.